Listed below are T cell receptor beta chains from one sample, sequenced in a study of OX40 agonist ivuxolimab in advanced cancers. The repertoire was sequenced with immunoSEQ multiplex PCR; TCRdb's copy has only in-frame clones and lacks some. In the table there are more than 50,000 clones, roughly 84% of which are singletons. The sample in question was CD4+ or CD8+ T cells sorted from blood, obtained in a trial of the OX40 agonist ivuxolimab. Receptors were obtained from an adult with an advanced solid tumor such as melanoma, head and neck, liver or kidney cancer. CDR3s include the opening cysteine and the closing phenylalanine or tryptophan.

cdr3_aa: CASSYTGYNTEAFF; j_call: TRBJ1-1; v_call: TRBV6-5
cdr3_aa: CASSDLGDGNTEAFF; j_call: TRBJ1-1; v_call: TRBV6-1
cdr3_aa: CASSPHRNNEQFF; j_call: TRBJ2-1; v_call: TRBV4-3
cdr3_aa: CASSVHRTGGQVDTQYF; j_call: TRBJ2-3; v_call: TRBV9
cdr3_aa: CASRATYGVYEQYF; j_call: TRBJ2-7; v_call: TRBV2
cdr3_aa: CASSRGTSGNYNEQFF; j_call: TRBJ2-1; v_call: TRBV6-6
cdr3_aa: CASSLAGRSDEKLFF; j_call: TRBJ1-4; v_call: TRBV5-4
cdr3_aa: CASSIRQGLADGELFF; j_call: TRBJ2-2; v_call: TRBV19
cdr3_aa: CASSTGTGGYEQYF; j_call: TRBJ2-7; v_call: TRBV6-5
cdr3_aa: CASREPGGIEKLFF; j_call: TRBJ1-4; v_call: TRBV6-5
cdr3_aa: CASSLGGGRGQPQHF; j_call: TRBJ1-5; v_call: TRBV7-2
cdr3_aa: CASSPDRGFPEQYF; j_call: TRBJ2-7; v_call: TRBV5-4
cdr3_aa: CASSPPPGGSGANVLTF; j_call: TRBJ2-6; v_call: TRBV9
cdr3_aa: CASSPRDGGVSYEQYF; j_call: TRBJ2-7; v_call: TRBV28
cdr3_aa: CASSQGPADEQYF; j_call: TRBJ2-7; v_call: TRBV4-2
cdr3_aa: CACTLGQRSTDTQYF; j_call: TRBJ2-3; v_call: TRBV30
cdr3_aa: CASSPGLAYEQYF; j_call: TRBJ2-7; v_call: TRBV11-3
cdr3_aa: CASSNLWGQIYEQYF; j_call: TRBJ2-7; v_call: TRBV19
cdr3_aa: CASSQVAGVPGTGELFF; j_call: TRBJ2-2; v_call: TRBV7-2
cdr3_aa: CASSQGTAGDGDTQYF; j_call: TRBJ2-3; v_call: TRBV4-1
cdr3_aa: CASSHNSEGGPYNEQFF; j_call: TRBJ2-1; v_call: TRBV7-2
cdr3_aa: CASRSRTQNTGELFF; j_call: TRBJ2-2; v_call: TRBV12-2
cdr3_aa: CASSLVPVSTDTQYF; j_call: TRBJ2-3; v_call: TRBV5-8
cdr3_aa: CASSILSGDEAFF; j_call: TRBJ1-1; v_call: TRBV19
cdr3_aa: CASSSGTSGTSGANVLTF; j_call: TRBJ2-6; v_call: TRBV28
cdr3_aa: CASSYSTGEDEQFF; j_call: TRBJ2-1; v_call: TRBV6-5
cdr3_aa: CASTGYQPQHF; j_call: TRBJ1-5; v_call: TRBV27
cdr3_aa: CASTSRTGGFYEQYF; j_call: TRBJ2-7; v_call: TRBV5-4
cdr3_aa: CASSYWWAEKSQPQHF; j_call: TRBJ1-5; v_call: TRBV19
cdr3_aa: CASKGGGVTTEAFF; j_call: TRBJ1-1; v_call: TRBV6-5
cdr3_aa: CASPPGFSGANVLTF; j_call: TRBJ2-6; v_call: TRBV7-9
cdr3_aa: CASSKSSRSTDTQYF; j_call: TRBJ2-3; v_call: TRBV6-5
cdr3_aa: CASQGAGELFF; j_call: TRBJ2-2; v_call: TRBV6-6
cdr3_aa: CASSMTGMNTEAFF; j_call: TRBJ1-1; v_call: TRBV9
cdr3_aa: CASSLIFGSYEQYF; j_call: TRBJ2-7; v_call: TRBV28
cdr3_aa: CASLSGILWGNEQFF; j_call: TRBJ2-1; v_call: TRBV2
cdr3_aa: CASSMGGALPETQYF; j_call: TRBJ2-5; v_call: TRBV18
cdr3_aa: CASSIAPWNRVRDQPQHF; j_call: TRBJ1-5; v_call: TRBV19
cdr3_aa: CASSLGLAGGEQFF; j_call: TRBJ2-1; v_call: TRBV5-1
cdr3_aa: CASSQGTSGRPRQYF; j_call: TRBJ2-7; v_call: TRBV5-4
cdr3_aa: CASSLVPTLIQETQYF; j_call: TRBJ2-5; v_call: TRBV11-1
cdr3_aa: CASMGSTYNEQFF; j_call: TRBJ2-1; v_call: TRBV28
cdr3_aa: CASGMGLLSYEQYF; j_call: TRBJ2-7; v_call: TRBV2
cdr3_aa: CASSLEVGVGNQPQHF; j_call: TRBJ1-5; v_call: TRBV21-1
cdr3_aa: CASSKGLVNTEAFF; j_call: TRBJ1-1; v_call: TRBV2
cdr3_aa: CASSLLSGQETQYF; j_call: TRBJ2-5; v_call: TRBV5-1
cdr3_aa: CASSLPGQRQETQYF; j_call: TRBJ2-5; v_call: TRBV5-4
cdr3_aa: CASSSGDNYGYTF; j_call: TRBJ1-2; v_call: TRBV28
cdr3_aa: CASGTVQTYEQYF; j_call: TRBJ2-7; v_call: TRBV28
cdr3_aa: CATSEAREETQYF; j_call: TRBJ2-5; v_call: TRBV19
cdr3_aa: CASSLVPTEAFF; j_call: TRBJ1-1; v_call: TRBV28